Each of the 24 T cell receptor beta chains below was sequenced from the same sample in a study of breast tumors, draining lymph nodes, adjacent tissues. TCRdb analysed the multiplex PCR reads with MiXCR anew, one entry per CDR3 protein. The data show some 7,600 distinct CDR3 sequences, about 70% seen once. Specimen: tumor-adjacent breast tissue. The receptors shown here come from a female donor with breast cancer. Some clones in this sample may be carry-over from other donors' samples.

This chain connects TRBV20-1 to TRBJ1-6; TRBD1 might be the D (5 bases). Germline CDR1 reads DFQATT; CDR2 reads SNEGSKA (reference sequence). Trimming took 3 bases from V and 13 from J, leaving 13 bases between them. CDR3 length: 12 residues. CDR3 in DNA: TGCAGTGCTAGCAGGGAGGTTCTTCCCCTCCACTTT. This encodes CSASREVLPLHF.

CDR3 nucleotides: TGTGCCAGCAGCTTAGATGGGATGGACACAGATACGCAGTATTTT. It codes for CASSLDGMDTDTQYF. The chain combines TRBV11-2 with TRBJ2-3, with D unresolved. V lost 0 bases, J lost 2 bases, and 9 bases lay in between. Germline assignment: CDR1 SGHAT and CDR2 FQNNGV. The CDR3 sequence is 15 residues long.

V usage is TRBV7-3 and J usage is TRBJ2-2; TRBD2 matches 10 bases. CDR1 is SGHTA, CDR2 FQGTGA, per germline. V dropped 6 bases and J dropped 2; count of bases not matched to a gene: 3. There are 15 residues in the CDR3. The CDR3 region has the DNA TGTGCCAGCAGGTCTAGCGGGGGCAACACCGGGGAGCTGTTTTTT. It is translated as CASRSSGGNTGELFF.

V is TRBV20-1 and J is TRBJ2-7, with 9 bases aligning to TRBD1. The CDR3 runs 13 residues. The V gene's germline CDR1 is DFQATT and CDR2 SNEGSKA (reference sequence). V lost 6 bases to trimming and J lost 3 bases; unmatched junction nucleotides: 6. The CDR3 DNA is TGCAGTGCCCCGGGACAGGGCTACTACGAGCAGTACTTC. As protein: CSAPGQGYYEQYF.

The chain couples TRBV20-1 to TRBJ2-7; D may be TRBD1 (6 bases). V lost 3 bases and J lost 2, with 14 bases in between. Germline CDR1 reads DFQATT; CDR2 reads SNEGSKA (reference sequence). The CDR3 runs to 14 residues. The CDR3 bases are TGCAGTGCTAGGACGGACAGCCCCCCCTACGAGCAGTACTTC. Translated: CSARTDSPPYEQYF.

This clonotype came up once. V and J are TRBV5-1 and TRBJ1-6; TRBD1 matches at 8 bases. Germline assignment: CDR1 SGHRS and CDR2 YFSETQ. This CDR3 contains 15 residues. V was pared by 3 bases and J by 7 bases, with 6 bases of the junction left unmatched. CDR3 bases: TGCGCCAGCAGCTCACCGGACAGGGTAAATTCACCCCTCCACTTT. It codes for CASSSPDRVNSPLHF.

This clonotype was seen a single time. Mismatch with germline at one junction end may stem from a read error. The chain carries TRBV6-6 and TRBJ1-5; D possibly corresponds to TRBD1 (5 bases). Germline CDR1 reads MNHNY; CDR2 reads SVGAGI (reference sequence). The CDR3 is 14 residues long. The CDR3 bases are TGTGCTAGCAGCCAGCAGGGTAGGAATCAGCCCCAGCATTTT. Translated: CASSQQGRNQPQHF.

The J gene is TRBJ2-7, the V gene TRBV10-3; 9 bases line up with TRBD1. Trimming at V came to 7 bases and at J to 8 bases, leaving 9 bases not matched to a gene. Per germline, CDR1 ENHRY and CDR2 SYGVKD. The CDR3 is 13 amino acids. The CDR3, as DNA: TGTGCCATCATGCCCGGGACAGGGCAAAAGCAGTACTTC. Residues: CAIMPGTGQKQYF.

V gene TRBV10-2 combines with J gene TRBJ1-3; no clear D gene. V lost 2 bases and J lost 2, with 4 bases in between. Per the germline V gene, CDR1 is WSHSY and CDR2 is SAAADI. The CDR3 sequence is 13 residues long. CDR3 in DNA: TGCGCCAGCAGTGAGCAGGCTGGAAACACCATATATTTT. Translated, it gives CASSEQAGNTIYF.

This clonotype was counted a few times. This chain connects TRBV9 to TRBJ1-6, with D unresolved. CDR1 is SGDLS and CDR2 is YYNGEE in the germline V gene. V lost 3 bases, J lost 6 bases, and 4 bases lay in between. The CDR3 has 12 amino acids. The CDR3 coding sequence is TGTGCCAGCAGCGGCAGTAATTCACCCCTCCACTTT. Its protein product is CASSGSNSPLHF.

The V call is TRBV19, the J call TRBJ1-2; 7 bases map to TRBD1. J lost 2 bases, V lost 4 bases, and 1 base had no gene match. This CDR3 is 13 amino acids long. The V gene's germline CDR1 is LNHDA and CDR2 SQIVND (reference sequence). CDR3 sequence: CASSRGQNYGYTF. Written as DNA, the CDR3 is TGTGCCAGTAGTAGGGGACAGAACTATGGCTACACCTTC.

This clonotype was seen ten or more times. The CDR3 ends on some other residue instead of the conserved phenylalanine or tryptophan, so this is likely a read error. The DNA is left out, because the CDR3 cannot be placed on it with certainty; the CDR3 is given as TCRdb lists it. CDR3 loop: CASSLEFL. This rearrangement joins TRBV7-2 to TRBJ1-2. 8 amino acids form the CDR3, both terminal residues included. Germline V gene lookup returns CDR1 SGHTA and CDR2 FQGNSA.

This clonotype was observed a handful of times. The rearrangement uses TRBV2 and TRBJ1-2; a weak D match, TRBD1 (6 bases). The CDR3 consists of 12 residues. The V end was cut by 5 bases, the J end by 6 bases, with 10 bases between. Germline assignment: CDR1 SNHLY and CDR2 FYNNEI. The CDR3 sequence: CASSLQGNGYTF. The CDR3 nucleotides read TGTGCCAGCAGTCTCCAGGGGAATGGCTACACCTTC.

This chain joins TRBV25-1 and TRBJ1-2, with 11 bases aligning to TRBD1. In germline, CDR1 is MGHDK, CDR2 SYGVNS. V lost 2 bases, J lost 10 bases, and 6 bases stayed unmatched. The CDR3 length is 14 residues. DNA of the CDR3: TGTGCCAGCAGTGAACCTGGGGACAGGGGGGACTACACCTTC. It translates to CASSEPGDRGDYTF.

This clonotype is termed medium-sized. The V call is TRBV7-9, the J call TRBJ1-3, with 7 bases fitting TRBD1. The CDR3 loop spans 16 amino acids. CDR1 is SEHNR, CDR2 FQNEAQ, per germline (reference sequence). With V trimmed by 3 bases and J by 3 bases, 8 bases remained unmatched. In DNA, the CDR3 is TGTGCCAGCAGCTTTCTACCGACAGGGTTTGGAAACACCATATATTTT. Protein product: CASSFLPTGFGNTIYF. Supplemented by reference TRBV7-9 and TRBJ1-3, the full variable domain reads DTGVSQNPRHKITKRGQNVTFRCDPISEHNRLYWYRQTLGQGPEFLTYFQNEAQLEKSRLLSDRFSAERPKGSFSTLEIQRTEQGDSAMYLCASSFLPTGFGNTIYFGEGSWLTVV.

This chain uses TRBV20-1 with TRBJ2-1; tentatively, D is TRBD2 (6 bases). The germline gives CDR1 DFQATT, CDR2 SNEGSKA (reference sequence). Between the trimmed V and J ends, which lost 6 bases and 0 bases, there was a span of 12 bases. The CDR3 is made up of 14 amino acids. The CDR3 protein is CSAARESSYNEQFF. The CDR3 region has the DNA TGCAGTGCGGCGCGGGAAAGCTCCTACAATGAGCAGTTCTTC.

This clonotype is a singleton in its sample. The genes are TRBV24-1 and TRBJ2-7; D is undetermined. V was trimmed by 4 bases and J by 3 bases, leaving 6 bases between them. CDR1 and CDR2 (germline): KGHDR, SFDVKD. The CDR3 covers 12 residues. The CDR3 region has the DNA TGTGCCACCAGTGACAGAGACTACGAGCAGTACTTC. Translating gives CATSDRDYEQYF.

The gene calls are TRBV20-1 and TRBJ1-3; D is possibly TRBD1 (5 bases). Trimming left V 1 base short and J 0 bases short, with 10 bases between. This CDR3 spans 15 amino acids. Germline values: CDR1 DFQATT, CDR2 SNEGSKA (reference sequence). CDR3 bases: TGCAGTGCTAGAGCCCGGGACGGCTCTGGAAACACCATATATTTT. Its protein product is CSARARDGSGNTIYF.

This sequence joins TRBV2 and TRBJ1-4; D remains unclear. From germline, CDR1 is SNHLY and CDR2 FYNNEI. The CDR3 extends over 16 amino acids. V was clipped by 6 bases and J by 5 bases, with 19 bases between them. CDR3 sequence reads: CASRPGFEGSNEKLFF. CDR3 DNA: TGTGCCAGCAGGCCGGGTTTCGAAGGGTCGAATGAAAAACTGTTTTTT. Full variable domain (missing parts from reference TRBV2 and TRBJ1-4): EPEVTQTPSHQVTQMGQEVILRCVPISNHLYFYWYRQILGQKVEFLVSFYNNEISEKSEIFDDQFSVERPDGSNFTLKIRSTKLEDSAMYFCASRPGFEGSNEKLFFGSGTQLSVL.

This chain uses TRBV24-1 with TRBJ2-1; D is possibly TRBD1 (6 bases). V lost 4 bases, J lost 0 bases, and 18 bases lay in between. This CDR3 contains 18 residues. CDR1 is KGHDR, CDR2 SFDVKD, per germline. In nucleotides, the CDR3 is TGTGCCACCAGTGAAAACGGGGTGACAGGCCGCTCCTACAATGAGCAGTTCTTC. Translating gives CATSENGVTGRSYNEQFF.

V usage is TRBV12-3 or TRBV12-4 and J usage is TRBJ1-2; possible D gene TRBD1, 6 bases. CDR3 length: 15 residues. V lost 5 bases and J lost 7, with 20 bases in between. CDR3 residues: CASSDRSRLGSGYTF. The DNA of the CDR3 is TGTGCCAGCAGTGACAGGTCAAGGCTAGGGAGTGGCTACACCTTC.

The chain has TRBV5-5 and TRBJ2-3; D might be TRBD1 (6 bases). Trimming took off 1 base at V and 5 bases at J, with 17 bases between the two ends. The CDR3 spans 16 residues. Looked up from germline, CDR1 is SGHKS and CDR2 is YYEKEE (reference sequence). This CDR3 is CASSLSAGVHKDTQYF. CDR3 DNA sequence: TGTGCCAGCAGCTTGTCAGCAGGGGTGCACAAAGATACGCAGTATTTT.

This clonotype qualifies as medium-sized. The genes are TRBV7-9 and TRBJ2-1, with unresolved D. The V and J ends lost 3 bases and 10 bases respectively, with 7 bases between them. Germline V lookup: CDR1 SEHNR, CDR2 FQNEAQ (reference sequence). The CDR3 loop spans 11 amino acids. CDR3 nucleotide sequence: TGTGCCAGCAGCTTTCTGGGAGAGCAGTTCTTC. It is translated as CASSFLGEQFF.

This clonotype came up many times. The CDR3, as DNA: TGTGCCAGCTCACCGGGACAATCAGATAACTATGGCTACACCTTC. Translation: CASSPGQSDNYGYTF. This chain joins TRBV18 and TRBJ1-2; D perhaps matches TRBD1 (6 bases). Looked up from germline, CDR1 is KGHSH and CDR2 is LQKENI. Deletions cut 3 bases from V and 1 base from J, with 12 bases between. This CDR3 spans 15 amino acids.